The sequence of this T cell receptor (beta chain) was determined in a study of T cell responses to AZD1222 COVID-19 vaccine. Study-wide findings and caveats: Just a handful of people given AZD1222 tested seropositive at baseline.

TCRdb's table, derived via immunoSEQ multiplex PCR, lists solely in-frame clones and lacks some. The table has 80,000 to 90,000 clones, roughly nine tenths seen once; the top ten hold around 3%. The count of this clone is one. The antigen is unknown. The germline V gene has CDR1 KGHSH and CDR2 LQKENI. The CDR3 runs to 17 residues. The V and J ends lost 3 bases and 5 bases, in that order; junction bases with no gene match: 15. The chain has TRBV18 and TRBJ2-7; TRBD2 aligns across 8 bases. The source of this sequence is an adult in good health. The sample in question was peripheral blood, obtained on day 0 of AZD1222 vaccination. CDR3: CASSPTVLPGLADEQYF. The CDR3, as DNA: TGTGCCAGCTCACCTACTGTTCTCCCCGGACTAGCAGACGAGCAGTACTTC.